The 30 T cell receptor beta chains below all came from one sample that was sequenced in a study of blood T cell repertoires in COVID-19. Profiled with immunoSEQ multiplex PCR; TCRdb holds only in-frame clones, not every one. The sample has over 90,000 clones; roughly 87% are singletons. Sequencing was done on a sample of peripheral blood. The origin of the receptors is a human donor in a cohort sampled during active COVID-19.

The CDR3 sequence is CASSQLSSGISETQYF. DNA of the CDR3: TGTGCCAGCAGCCAATTGTCATCAGGGATTTCGGAGACCCAGTACTTC. The rearrangement uses TRBV3-1 (or the pseudogene TRBV3-2) and TRBJ2-5; maybe TRBD1 (5 bases). Trimming took off 2 bases at V and 5 bases at J, with 18 bases between the two ends. This CDR3 has 16 amino acids. Germline CDR1 LGHDT, CDR2 YNNKEL (reference sequence).

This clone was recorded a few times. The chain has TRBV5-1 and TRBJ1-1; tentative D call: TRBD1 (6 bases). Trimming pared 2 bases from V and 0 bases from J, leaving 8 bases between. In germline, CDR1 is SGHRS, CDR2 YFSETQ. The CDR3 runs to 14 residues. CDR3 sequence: CASSLQGMNTEAFF. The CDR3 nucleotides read TGCGCCAGCAGCTTACAGGGAATGAACACTGAAGCTTTCTTT.

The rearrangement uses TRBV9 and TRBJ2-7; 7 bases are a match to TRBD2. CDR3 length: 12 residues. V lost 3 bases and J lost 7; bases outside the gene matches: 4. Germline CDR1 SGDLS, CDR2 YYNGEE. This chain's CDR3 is CASSAWGGEQYF. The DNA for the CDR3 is TGTGCCAGCAGCGCGTGGGGGGGTGAGCAGTACTTC.

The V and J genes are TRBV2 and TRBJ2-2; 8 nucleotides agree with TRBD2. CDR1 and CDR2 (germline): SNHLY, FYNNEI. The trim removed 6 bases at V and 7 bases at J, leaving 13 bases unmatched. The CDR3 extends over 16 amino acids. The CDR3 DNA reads TGTGCCAGCAGATCCTTCGGGGGGGCCTCGTTCGGGGAGCTGTTTTTT. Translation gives CASRSFGGASFGELFF.

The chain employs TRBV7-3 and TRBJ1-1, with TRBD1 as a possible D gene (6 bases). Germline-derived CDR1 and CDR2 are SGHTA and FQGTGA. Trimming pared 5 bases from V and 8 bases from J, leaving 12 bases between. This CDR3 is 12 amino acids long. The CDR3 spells CASSQGGDEAFF. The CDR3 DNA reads TGTGCCAGCAGCCAAGGGGGAGACGAAGCTTTCTTT.

CDR3 amino acids: CASSLASHDSSGANVLTF. As DNA, the CDR3 is TGCGCCAGCAGCTTGGCGTCCCACGATAGCTCTGGGGCCAACGTCCTGACTTTC. The rearrangement joins TRBV5-1 to TRBJ2-6; D is undetermined. Germline V gene sequence: CDR1 SGHRS, CDR2 YFSETQ. V shed 0 bases and J shed 0 bases, with 13 bases lying between them. CDR3 length: 18 residues. The whole variable domain, remainder taken from reference TRBV5-1 and TRBJ2-6, is KAGVTQTPRYLIKTRGQQVTLSCSPISGHRSVSWYQQTPGQGLQFLFEYFSETQRNKGNFPGRFSGRQFSNSRSEMNVSTLELGDSALYLCASSLASHDSSGANVLTFGAGSRLTVL.

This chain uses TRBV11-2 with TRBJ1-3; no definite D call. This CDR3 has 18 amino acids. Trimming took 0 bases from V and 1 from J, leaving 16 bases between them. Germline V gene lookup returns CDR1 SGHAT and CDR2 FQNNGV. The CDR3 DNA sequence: TGTGCCAGCAGCTTAGATTTGGACTACCATCCTTCTGGAAACACCATATATTTT. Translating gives CASSLDLDYHPSGNTIYF.

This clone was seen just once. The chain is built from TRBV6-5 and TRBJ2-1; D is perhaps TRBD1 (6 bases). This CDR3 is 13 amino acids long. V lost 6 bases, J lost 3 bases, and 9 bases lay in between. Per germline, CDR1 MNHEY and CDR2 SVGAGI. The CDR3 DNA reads TGTGCCAGCAGCCGACAGGTCTACAATGAGCAGTTCTTC. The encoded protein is CASSRQVYNEQFF.

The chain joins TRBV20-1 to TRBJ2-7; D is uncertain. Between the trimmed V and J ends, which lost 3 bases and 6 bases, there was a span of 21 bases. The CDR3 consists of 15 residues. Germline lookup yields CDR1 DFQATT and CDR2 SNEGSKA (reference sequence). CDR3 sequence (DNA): TGCAGTGCTAGTCCTTACTCGTCCCAAGAGAGCGAGCAGTACTTC. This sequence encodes CSASPYSSQESEQYF.

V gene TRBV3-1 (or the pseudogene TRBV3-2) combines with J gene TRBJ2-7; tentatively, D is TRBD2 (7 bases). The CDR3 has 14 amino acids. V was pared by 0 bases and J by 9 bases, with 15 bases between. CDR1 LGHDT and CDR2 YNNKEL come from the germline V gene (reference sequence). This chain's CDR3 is CASSQDRGALRQYF. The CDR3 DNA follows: TGTGCCAGCAGCCAAGATCGGGGGGCGCTACGGCAGTACTTC.

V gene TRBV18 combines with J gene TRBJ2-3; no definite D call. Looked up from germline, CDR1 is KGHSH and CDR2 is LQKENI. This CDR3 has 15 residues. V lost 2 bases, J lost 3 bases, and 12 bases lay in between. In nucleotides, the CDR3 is TGTGCCAGCTCACCAGGTGCCAGCGTAACAGATACGCAGTATTTT. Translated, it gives CASSPGASVTDTQYF.

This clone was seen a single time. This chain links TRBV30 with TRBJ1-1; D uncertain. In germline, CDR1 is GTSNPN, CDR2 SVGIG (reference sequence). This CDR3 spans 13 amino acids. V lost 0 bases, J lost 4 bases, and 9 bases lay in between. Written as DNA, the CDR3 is TGTGCCTGGAGTGTAATATCGGGCACTGAAGCTTTCTTT. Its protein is CAWSVISGTEAFF.

Written as DNA, the CDR3 is TGTGCCAGCAGCGCCGCCGGGGGGATCGGGGGCTACACCTTC. Translated: CASSAAGGIGGYTF. This chain connects TRBV9 to TRBJ1-2; a weak D match, TRBD1 (5 bases). The germline V gene encodes CDR1 SGDLS and CDR2 YYNGEE. The CDR3 is 14 residues long. V was trimmed by 3 bases and J by 8 bases, leaving 17 bases between them.

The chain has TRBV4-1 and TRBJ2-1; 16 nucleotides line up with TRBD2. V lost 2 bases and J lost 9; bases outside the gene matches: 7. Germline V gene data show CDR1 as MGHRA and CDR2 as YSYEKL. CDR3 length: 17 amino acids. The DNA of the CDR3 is TGCGCCAGCAGCCAAAACCCCGGGACTAGCGGGAGGGGTGAGCAGTTCTTC. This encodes CASSQNPGTSGRGEQFF.

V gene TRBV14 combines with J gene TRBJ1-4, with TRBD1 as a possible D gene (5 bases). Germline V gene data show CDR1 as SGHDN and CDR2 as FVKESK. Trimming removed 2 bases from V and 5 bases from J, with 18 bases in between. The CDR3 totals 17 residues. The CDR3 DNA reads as TGTGCCAGCAGCCAATTCGGGGAGGGGACTGGAAATGAAAAACTGTTTTTT. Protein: CASSQFGEGTGNEKLFF.

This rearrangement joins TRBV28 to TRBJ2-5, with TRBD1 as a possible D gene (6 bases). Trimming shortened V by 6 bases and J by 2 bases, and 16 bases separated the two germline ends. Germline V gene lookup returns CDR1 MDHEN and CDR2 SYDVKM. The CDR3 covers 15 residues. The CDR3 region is CASSSPGQSQETQYF. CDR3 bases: TGTGCCAGCAGCTCCCCTGGACAGTCTCAAGAGACCCAGTACTTC.

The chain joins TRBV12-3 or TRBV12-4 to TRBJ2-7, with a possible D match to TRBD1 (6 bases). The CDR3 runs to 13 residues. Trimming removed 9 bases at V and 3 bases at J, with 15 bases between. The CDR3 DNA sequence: TGTGCCAGTTCCGGGACACCTAACTACGAGCAGTACTTC. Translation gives CASSGTPNYEQYF.

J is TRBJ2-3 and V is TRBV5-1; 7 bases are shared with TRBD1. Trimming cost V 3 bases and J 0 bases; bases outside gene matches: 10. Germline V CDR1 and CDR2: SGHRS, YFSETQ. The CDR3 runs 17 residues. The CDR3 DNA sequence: TGCGCCAGCAGCTCGGGACAGTATTTTTCTAGCACAGATACGCAGTATTTT. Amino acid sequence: CASSSGQYFSSTDTQYF.

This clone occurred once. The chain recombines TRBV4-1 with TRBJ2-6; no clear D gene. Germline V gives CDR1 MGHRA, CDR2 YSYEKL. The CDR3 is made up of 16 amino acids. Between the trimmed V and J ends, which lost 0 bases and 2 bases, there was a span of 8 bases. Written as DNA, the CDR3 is TGCGCCAGCAGCCAAGAAGGTGGGCCTGGGGCCAACGTCCTGACTTTC. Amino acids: CASSQEGGPGANVLTF.

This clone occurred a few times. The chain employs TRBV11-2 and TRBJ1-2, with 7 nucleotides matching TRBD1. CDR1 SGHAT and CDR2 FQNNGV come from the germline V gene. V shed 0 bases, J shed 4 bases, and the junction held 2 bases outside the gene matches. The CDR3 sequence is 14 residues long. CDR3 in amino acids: CASSLDRQGYGYTF. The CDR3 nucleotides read TGTGCCAGCAGCTTAGACCGACAGGGCTATGGCTACACCTTC.

The CDR3 spells CATVPETGEGYTF. As DNA, the CDR3 is TGTGCCACAGTTCCAGAGACAGGGGAGGGCTACACCTTC. The chain links TRBV2 to TRBJ1-2, with 8 bases that match TRBD1. Trimming removed 10 bases from V and 8 bases from J; junction bases left unmatched: 12. This CDR3 has 13 residues. Germline CDR1 reads SNHLY; CDR2 reads FYNNEI.

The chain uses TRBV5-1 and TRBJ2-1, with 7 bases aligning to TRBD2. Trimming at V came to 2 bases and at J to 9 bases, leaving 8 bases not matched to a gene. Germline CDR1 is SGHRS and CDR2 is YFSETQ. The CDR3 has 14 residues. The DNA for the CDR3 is TGCGCCAGCAGCTTTAATTCCGGGGGGAGTGAGCAGTTCTTC. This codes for CASSFNSGGSEQFF.

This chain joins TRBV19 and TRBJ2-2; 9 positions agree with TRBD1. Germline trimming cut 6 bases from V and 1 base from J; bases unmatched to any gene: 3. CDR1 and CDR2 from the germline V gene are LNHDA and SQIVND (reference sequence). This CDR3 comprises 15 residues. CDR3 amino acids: CASSPGQGNTGELFF. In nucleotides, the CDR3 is TGTGCCAGTAGCCCGGGACAGGGGAACACCGGGGAGCTGTTTTTT.

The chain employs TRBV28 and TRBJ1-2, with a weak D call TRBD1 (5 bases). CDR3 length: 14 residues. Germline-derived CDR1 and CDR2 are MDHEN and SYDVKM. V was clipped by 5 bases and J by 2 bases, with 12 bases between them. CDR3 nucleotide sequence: TGTGCCAGCAGTCCAGGGTTTCCCAACTATGGCTACACCTTC. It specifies CASSPGFPNYGYTF.

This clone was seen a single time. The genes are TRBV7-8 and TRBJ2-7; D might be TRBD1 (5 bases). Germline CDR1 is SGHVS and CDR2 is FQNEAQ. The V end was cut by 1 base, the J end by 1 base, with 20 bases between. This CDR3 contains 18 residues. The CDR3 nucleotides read TGTGCCAGCAGCTTAGATATACATACTCAGGGTTTATCCTACGAGCAGTACTTC. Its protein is CASSLDIHTQGLSYEQYF.

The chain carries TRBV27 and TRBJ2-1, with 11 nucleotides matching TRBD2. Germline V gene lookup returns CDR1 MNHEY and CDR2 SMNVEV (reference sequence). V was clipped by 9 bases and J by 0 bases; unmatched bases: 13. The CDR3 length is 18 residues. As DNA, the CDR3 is TGTGCCAGGGCCGGAGTAGCGGGGGGGACGAGCTCCTACAATGAGCAGTTCTTC. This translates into CARAGVAGGTSSYNEQFF.

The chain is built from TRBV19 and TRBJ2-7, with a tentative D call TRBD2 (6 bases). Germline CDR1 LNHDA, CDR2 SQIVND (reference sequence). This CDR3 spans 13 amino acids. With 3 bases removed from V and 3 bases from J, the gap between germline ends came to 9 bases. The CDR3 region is CASSIDGSYEQYF. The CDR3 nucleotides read TGTGCCAGTAGTATCGACGGGAGCTACGAGCAGTACTTC.

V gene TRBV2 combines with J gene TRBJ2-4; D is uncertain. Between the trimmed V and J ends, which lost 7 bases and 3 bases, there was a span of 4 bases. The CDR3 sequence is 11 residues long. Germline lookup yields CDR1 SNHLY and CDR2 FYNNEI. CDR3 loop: CASNGKNIQYF. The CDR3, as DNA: TGTGCCAGCAACGGCAAAAACATTCAGTACTTC.

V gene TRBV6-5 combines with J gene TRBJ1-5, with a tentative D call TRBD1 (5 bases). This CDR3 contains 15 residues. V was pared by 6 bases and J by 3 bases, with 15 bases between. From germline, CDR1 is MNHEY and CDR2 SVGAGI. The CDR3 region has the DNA TGTGCCAGCAGCCCCGTGGGGGGGGTCAATCAGCCCCAGCATTTT. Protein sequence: CASSPVGGVNQPQHF.

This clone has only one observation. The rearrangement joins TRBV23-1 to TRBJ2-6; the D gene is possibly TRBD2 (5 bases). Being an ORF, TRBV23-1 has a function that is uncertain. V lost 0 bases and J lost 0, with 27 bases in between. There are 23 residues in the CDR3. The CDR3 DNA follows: TGCGCCAGCAGTCAATCGTCTGGCCAGGACTCCTCCAGGTCGCACTCTGGGGCCAACGTCCTGACTTTC. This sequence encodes CASSQSSGQDSSRSHSGANVLTF.